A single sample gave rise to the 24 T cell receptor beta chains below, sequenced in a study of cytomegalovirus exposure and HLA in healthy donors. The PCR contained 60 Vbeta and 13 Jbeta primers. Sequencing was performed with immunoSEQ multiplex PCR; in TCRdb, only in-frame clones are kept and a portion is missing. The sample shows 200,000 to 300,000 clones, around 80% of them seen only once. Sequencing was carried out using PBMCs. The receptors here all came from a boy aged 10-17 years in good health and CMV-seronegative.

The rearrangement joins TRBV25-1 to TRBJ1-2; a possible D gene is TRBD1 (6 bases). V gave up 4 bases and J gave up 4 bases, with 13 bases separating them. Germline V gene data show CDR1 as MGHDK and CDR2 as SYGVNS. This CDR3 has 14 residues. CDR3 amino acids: CASSATGTSYGYTF. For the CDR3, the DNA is TGTGCCAGCAGTGCAACCGGGACAAGCTATGGCTACACCTTC.

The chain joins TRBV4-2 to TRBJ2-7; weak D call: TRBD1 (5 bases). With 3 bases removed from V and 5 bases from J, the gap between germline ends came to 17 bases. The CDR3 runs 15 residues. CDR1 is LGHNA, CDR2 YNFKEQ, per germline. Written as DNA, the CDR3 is TGTGCCAGCAGCCATGCGTCGACAGTTAAGAACGAGCAGTACTTC. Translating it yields CASSHASTVKNEQYF.

The CDR3 DNA reads TGCAGCGTTGAAGAACGACAGGGAGAGCCCCAGCATTTT. The encoded protein is CSVEERQGEPQHF. The chain uses TRBV29-1 and TRBJ1-5; 7 bases are a match to TRBD1. CDR1 SQVTM and CDR2 ANQGSEA come from the germline V gene. The V gene end was trimmed by 0 bases and the J gene end by 8 bases; junction bases not matched to a gene: 4. CDR3 length equals 13 residues. Based on the CDR3 plus reference TRBV29-1 and TRBJ1-5, the full variable domain is SAVISQKPSRDICQRGTSLTIQCQVDSQVTMMFWYRQQPGQSLTLIATANQGSEATYESGFVIDKFPISRPNLTFSTLTVSNMSPEDSSIYLCSVEERQGEPQHFGDGTRLSIL.

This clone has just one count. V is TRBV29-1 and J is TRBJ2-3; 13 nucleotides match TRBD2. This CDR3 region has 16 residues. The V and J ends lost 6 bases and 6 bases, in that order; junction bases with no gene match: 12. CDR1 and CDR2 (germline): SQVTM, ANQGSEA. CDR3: CSVVLAGGSLRDTQYF. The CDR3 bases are TGCAGCGTCGTACTAGCGGGAGGGTCACTCAGGGATACGCAGTATTTT.

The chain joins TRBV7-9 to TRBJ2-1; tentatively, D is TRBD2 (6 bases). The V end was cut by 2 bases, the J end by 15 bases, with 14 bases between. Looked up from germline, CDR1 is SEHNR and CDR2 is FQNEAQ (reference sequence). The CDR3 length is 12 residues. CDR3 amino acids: CASSLKGDWGFF. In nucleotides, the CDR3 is TGTGCCAGCAGCTTAAAAGGGGACTGGGGGTTCTTC.

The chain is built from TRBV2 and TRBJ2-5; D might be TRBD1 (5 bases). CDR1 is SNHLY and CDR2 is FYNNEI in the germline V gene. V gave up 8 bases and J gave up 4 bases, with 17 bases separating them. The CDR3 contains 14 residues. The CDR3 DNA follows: TGTGCCAGCGGGAAGACGACAGTAGGAGAGACCCAGTACTTC. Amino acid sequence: CASGKTTVGETQYF. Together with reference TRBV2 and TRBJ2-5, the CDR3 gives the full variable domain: EPEVTQTPSHQVTQMGQEVILRCVPISNHLYFYWYRQILGQKVEFLVSFYNNEISEKSEIFDDQFSVERPDGSNFTLKIRSTKLEDSAMYFCASGKTTVGETQYFGPGTRLLVL.

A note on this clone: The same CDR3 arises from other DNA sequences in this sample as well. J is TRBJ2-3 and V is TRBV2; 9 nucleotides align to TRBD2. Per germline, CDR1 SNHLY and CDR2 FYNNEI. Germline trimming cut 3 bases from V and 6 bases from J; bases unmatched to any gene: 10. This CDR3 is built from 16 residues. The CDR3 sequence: CASSEGLARFPDTQYF. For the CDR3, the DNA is TGTGCCAGCAGTGAGGGACTAGCTCGGTTCCCGGATACGCAGTATTTT.

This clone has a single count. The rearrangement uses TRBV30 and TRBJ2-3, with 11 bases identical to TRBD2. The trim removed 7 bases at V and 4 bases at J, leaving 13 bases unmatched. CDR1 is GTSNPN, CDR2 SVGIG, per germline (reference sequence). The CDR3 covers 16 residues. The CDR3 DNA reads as TGTGCCTCGACAGGTACTAGCGGGAGAGGCGCAGATACGCAGTATTTT. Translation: CASTGTSGRGADTQYF.

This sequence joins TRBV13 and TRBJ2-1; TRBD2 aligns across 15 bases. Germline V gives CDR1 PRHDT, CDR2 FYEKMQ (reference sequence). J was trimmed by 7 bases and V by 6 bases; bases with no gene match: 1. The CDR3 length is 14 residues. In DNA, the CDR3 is TGTGCCAGCAGTGGACTAGCGGGGGGGAATGAGCAGTTCTTC. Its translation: CASSGLAGGNEQFF.

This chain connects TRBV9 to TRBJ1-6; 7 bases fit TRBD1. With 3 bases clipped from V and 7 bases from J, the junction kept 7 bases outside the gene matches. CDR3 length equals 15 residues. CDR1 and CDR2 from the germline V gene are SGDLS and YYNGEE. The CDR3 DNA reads TGTGCCAGCAGCGATGACAGGGTCGGGAATTCACCCCTCCACTTT. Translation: CASSDDRVGNSPLHF.

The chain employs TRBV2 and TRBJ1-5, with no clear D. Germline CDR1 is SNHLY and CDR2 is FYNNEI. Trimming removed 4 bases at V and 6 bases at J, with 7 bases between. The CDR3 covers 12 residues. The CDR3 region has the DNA TGTGCCAGCAGTGCCTGGGCTCAGCCCCAGCATTTT. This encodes CASSAWAQPQHF.

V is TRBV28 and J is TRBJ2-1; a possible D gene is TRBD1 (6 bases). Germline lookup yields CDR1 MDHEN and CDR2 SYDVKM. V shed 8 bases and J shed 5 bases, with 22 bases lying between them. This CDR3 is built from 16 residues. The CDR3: CASLKFGQIPHNEQFF. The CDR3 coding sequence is TGTGCCAGCCTAAAATTCGGACAGATTCCCCACAATGAGCAGTTCTTC.

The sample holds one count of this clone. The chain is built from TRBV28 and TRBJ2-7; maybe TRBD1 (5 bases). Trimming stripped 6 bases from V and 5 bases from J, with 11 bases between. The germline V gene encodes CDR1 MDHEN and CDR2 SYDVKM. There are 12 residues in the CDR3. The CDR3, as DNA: TGTGCCAGCAGAGGACAAAGCCACGAGCAGTACTTC. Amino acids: CASRGQSHEQYF. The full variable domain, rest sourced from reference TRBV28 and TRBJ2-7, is DVKVTQSSRYLVKRTGEKVFLECVQDMDHENMFWYRQDPGLGLRLIYFSYDVKMKEKGDIPEGYSVSREKKERFSLILESASTNQTSMYLCASRGQSHEQYFGPGTRLTVT.

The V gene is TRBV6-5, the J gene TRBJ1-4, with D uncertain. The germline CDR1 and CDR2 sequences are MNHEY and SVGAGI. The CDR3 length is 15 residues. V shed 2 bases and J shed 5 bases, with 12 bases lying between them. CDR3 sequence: CASSYRGRFNEKLFF. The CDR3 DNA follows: TGTGCCAGCAGTTACCGGGGAAGGTTCAATGAAAAACTGTTTTTT.

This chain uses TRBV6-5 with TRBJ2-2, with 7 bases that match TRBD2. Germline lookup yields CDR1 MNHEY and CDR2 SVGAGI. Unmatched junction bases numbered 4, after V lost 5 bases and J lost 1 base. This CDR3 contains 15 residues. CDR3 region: CASSQWEGNTGELFF. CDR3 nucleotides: TGTGCCAGCAGTCAATGGGAGGGGAACACCGGGGAGCTGTTTTTT.

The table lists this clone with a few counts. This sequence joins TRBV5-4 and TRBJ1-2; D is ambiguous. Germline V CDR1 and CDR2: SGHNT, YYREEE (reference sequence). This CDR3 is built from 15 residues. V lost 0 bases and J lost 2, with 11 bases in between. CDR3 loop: CASSLGGGVNYGYTF. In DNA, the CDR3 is TGTGCCAGCAGCTTGGGAGGCGGGGTCAACTATGGCTACACCTTC.

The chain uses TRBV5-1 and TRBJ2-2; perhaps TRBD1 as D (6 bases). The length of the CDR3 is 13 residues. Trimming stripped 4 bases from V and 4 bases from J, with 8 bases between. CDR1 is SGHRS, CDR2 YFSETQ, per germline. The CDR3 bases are TGCGCCAGCAGCATCAGGGGCACCGGGGAGCTGTTTTTT. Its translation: CASSIRGTGELFF.

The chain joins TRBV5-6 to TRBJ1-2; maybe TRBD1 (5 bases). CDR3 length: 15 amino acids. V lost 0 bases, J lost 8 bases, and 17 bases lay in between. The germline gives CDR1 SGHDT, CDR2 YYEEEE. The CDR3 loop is CASSLARGAYSGYTF. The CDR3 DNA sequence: TGTGCCAGCAGCTTGGCCCGTGGGGCGTACAGCGGCTACACCTTC.

The CDR3 DNA reads TGTGCCAGTAGTATGACCTGGGAGACAGGGGGCGCCGACGCCTACAATGAGCAGTTCTTC. Translation gives CASSMTWETGGADAYNEQFF. This chain links TRBV19 with TRBJ2-1; 10 bases are shared with TRBD1. The CDR3 length is 20 residues. V gave up 3 bases and J gave up 2 bases; unmatched junction bases: 16. The germline CDR1 and CDR2 sequences are LNHDA and SQIVND (reference sequence). The whole variable domain, remainder taken from reference TRBV19 and TRBJ2-1, is DGGITQSPKYLFRKEGQNVTLSCEQNLNHDAMYWYRQDPGQGLRLIYYSQIVNDFQKGDIAEGYSVSREKKESFPLTVTSAQKNPTAFYLCASSMTWETGGADAYNEQFFGPGTRLTVL.

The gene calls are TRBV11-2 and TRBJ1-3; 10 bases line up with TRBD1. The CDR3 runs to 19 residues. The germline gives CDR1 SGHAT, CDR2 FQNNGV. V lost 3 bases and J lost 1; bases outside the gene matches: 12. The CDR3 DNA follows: TGTGCCAGCAGCTTTTTGGGGGACAGGGGTAGTATATCTGGAAACACCATATATTTT. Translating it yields CASSFLGDRGSISGNTIYF.

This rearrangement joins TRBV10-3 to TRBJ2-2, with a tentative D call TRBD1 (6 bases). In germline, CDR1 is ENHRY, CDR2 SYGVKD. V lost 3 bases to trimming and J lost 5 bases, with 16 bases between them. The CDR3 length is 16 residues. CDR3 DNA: TGTGCCATCAGTGATTTTACGGACAGATTAACCGGGGAGCTGTTTTTT. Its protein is CAISDFTDRLTGELFF.

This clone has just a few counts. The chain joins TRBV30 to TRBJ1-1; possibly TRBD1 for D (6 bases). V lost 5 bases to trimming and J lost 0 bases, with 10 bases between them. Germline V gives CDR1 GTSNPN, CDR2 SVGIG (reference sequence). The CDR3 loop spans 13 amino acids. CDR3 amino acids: CAWSGTLNTEAFF. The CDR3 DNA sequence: TGTGCCTGGTCCGGGACATTGAACACTGAAGCTTTCTTT.

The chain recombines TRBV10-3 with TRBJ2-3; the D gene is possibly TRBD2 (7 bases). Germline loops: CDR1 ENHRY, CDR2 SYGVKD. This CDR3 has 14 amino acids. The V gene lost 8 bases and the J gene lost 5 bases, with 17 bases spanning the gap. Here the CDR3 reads CAIGAGAREDTQYF. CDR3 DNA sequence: TGTGCCATCGGGGCGGGGGCTCGTGAAGATACGCAGTATTTT.

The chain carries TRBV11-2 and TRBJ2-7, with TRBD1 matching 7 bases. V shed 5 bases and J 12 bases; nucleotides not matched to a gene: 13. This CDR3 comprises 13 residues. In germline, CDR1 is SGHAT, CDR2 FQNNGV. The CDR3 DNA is TGTGCCAGCAGCGTTTCACAGGGGCCAGAGGTGTACTTC. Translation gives CASSVSQGPEVYF. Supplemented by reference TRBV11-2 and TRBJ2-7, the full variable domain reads EAGVAQSPRYKIIEKRQSVAFWCNPISGHATLYWYQQILGQGPKLLIQFQNNGVVDDSQLPKDRFSAERLKGVDSTLKIQPAKLEDSAVYLCASSVSQGPEVYFGPGTRLTVT.